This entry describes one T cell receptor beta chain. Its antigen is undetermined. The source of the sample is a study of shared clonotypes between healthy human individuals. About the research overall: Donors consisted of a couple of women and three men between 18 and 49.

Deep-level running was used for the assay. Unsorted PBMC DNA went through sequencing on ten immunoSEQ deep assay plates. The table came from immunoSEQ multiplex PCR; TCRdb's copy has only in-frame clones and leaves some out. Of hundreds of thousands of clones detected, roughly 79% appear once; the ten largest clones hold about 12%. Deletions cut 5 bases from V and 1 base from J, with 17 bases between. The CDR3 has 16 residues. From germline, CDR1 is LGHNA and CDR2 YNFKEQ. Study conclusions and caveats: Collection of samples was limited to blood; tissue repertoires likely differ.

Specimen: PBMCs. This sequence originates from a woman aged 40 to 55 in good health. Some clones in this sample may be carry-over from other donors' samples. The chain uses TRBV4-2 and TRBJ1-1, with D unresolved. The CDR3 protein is CASSLSTSRWNTEAFF. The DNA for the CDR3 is TGTGCCAGCAGCTTGTCGACAAGCCGGTGGAACACTGAAGCTTTCTTT.